This T cell receptor beta chain was sequenced during a study of blood T cell repertoires in COVID-19. Study-level background: Researchers got acute and convalescent COVID-19 samples from the United States, Italy and Spain.

Clones were read by immunoSEQ multiplex PCR, and TCRdb kept only the in-frame ones, dropping some. The sample lists a few hundred thousand clones; more than 70% were seen once. The receptor's source is a young woman with COVID-19, enrolled during active disease. The sequencing input was peripheral blood.

The CDR3 loop reads CATSDPGTSGYNEQFF. The CDR3 DNA reads TGTGCCACCAGTGATCCCGGGACTAGCGGATACAATGAGCAGTTCTTC. The chain employs TRBV24-1 and TRBJ2-1, with 11 bases aligning to TRBD2. The trim removed 3 bases at V and 4 bases at J, leaving 4 bases unmatched. This CDR3 is 16 amino acids long. Germline lookup yields CDR1 KGHDR and CDR2 SFDVKD.